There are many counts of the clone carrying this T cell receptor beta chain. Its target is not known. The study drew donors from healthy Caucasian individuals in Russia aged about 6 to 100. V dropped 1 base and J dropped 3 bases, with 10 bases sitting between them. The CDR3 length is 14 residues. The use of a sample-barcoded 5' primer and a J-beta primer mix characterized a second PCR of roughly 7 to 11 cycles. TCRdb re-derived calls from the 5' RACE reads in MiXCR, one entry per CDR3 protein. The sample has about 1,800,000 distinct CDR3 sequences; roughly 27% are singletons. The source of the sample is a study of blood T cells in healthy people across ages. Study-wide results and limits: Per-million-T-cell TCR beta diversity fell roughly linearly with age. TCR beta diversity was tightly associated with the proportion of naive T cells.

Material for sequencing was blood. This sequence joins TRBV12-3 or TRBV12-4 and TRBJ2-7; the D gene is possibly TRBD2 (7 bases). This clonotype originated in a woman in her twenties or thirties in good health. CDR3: CASSLEGGGYEQYF. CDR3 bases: TGTGCCAGCAGTTTAGAGGGAGGGGGCTACGAGCAGTACTTC.